Listed here are 2 T cell receptor beta chains from one sample, sequenced in a study of T-cell memory formation after mild COVID-19. Via MiXCR, TCRdb re-called the 5' RACE reads, giving one row per CDR3 protein. The sample gives 70,000 to 100,000 distinct CDR3 sequences, roughly 16% of which show up once; roughly two fifths is in the top ten. The sequenced sample was PBMCs or a T cell subset sorted from them (not recorded which). The receptors shown here come from a man between 18 and 29 years old who had mild COVID-19 (a few samples of this study predate the infection). Cell type and time point are not known.

This clonotype came up a few times. V and J are TRBV5-6 and TRBJ2-7; 11 bases line up with TRBD2. The CDR3 totals 16 residues. The J segment lost 0 bases and the V segment lost 0 bases, leaving 2 bases of the junction unmatched. The V gene's germline CDR1 is SGHDT and CDR2 YYEEEE. The CDR3 region is CASSLASGGYSYEQYV. Here the CDR3 DNA reads TGTGCCAGCAGCTTGGCTAGCGGGGGGTACTCCTACGAGCAGTACGTC.

A few counts support this clonotype. The chain recombines TRBV20-1 with TRBJ2-1; TRBD2 aligns across 9 bases. CDR1 is DFQATT, CDR2 SNEGSKA, per germline (reference sequence). The CDR3 sequence is 13 residues long. Trimming cost V 5 bases and J 4 bases; bases outside gene matches: 3. The CDR3 loop is CSARLAGYNEQFF. CDR3 in DNA: TGCAGTGCTCGCCTAGCGGGGTACAATGAGCAGTTCTTC.